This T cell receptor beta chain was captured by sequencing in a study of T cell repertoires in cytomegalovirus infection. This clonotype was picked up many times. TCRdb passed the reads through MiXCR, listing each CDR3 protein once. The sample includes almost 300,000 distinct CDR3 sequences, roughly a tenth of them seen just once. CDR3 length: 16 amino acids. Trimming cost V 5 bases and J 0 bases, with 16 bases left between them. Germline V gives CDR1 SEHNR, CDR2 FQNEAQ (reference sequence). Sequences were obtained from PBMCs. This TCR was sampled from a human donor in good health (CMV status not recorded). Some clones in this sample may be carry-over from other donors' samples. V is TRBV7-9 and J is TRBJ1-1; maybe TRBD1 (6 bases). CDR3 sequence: CASSPSRTDMNTEAFF. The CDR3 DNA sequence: TGTGCCAGCAGCCCCTCACGGACAGACATGAACACTGAAGCTTTCTTT.